Listed below are T cell receptor beta chains from one sample, sequenced in a study of blood T cells in healthy people across ages. MiXCR, run by TCRdb on the 5' RACE reads, gives a single entry per CDR3 protein. The table shows around 600,000 distinct CDR3 sequences, with around 48% occurring only once. Sequenced input: blood. Source of these receptors: an elderly man in good health. Each CDR3 is given with its conserved first and last residue. A D gene is named only where the DNA matches it firmly. Expanded clones get a size class; other rows say once, few or many, or leave the size out.

J: TRBJ1-5
D: TRBD1
size: few
length: 16
V: TRBV12-5
DNA: TGTGCTAGTGGTCCCCGGACAGGGTCTAGCAATCAGCCCCAGCATTTT
CDR3: CASGPRTGSSNQPQHF

J: TRBJ1-6
D: .
size: .
length: 13
V: TRBV29-1
DNA: TGCAGCGTTGGAGACAGGAATAATTCACCCCCCCACTTT
CDR3: CSVGDRNNSPPHF

J: TRBJ1-1
D: .
size: .
length: 15
V: TRBV6-6
DNA: TGTGTCAGCATTCCAGGGGTTGGGGGGCACACTGAAGTTTTCTTT
CDR3: CVSIPGVGGHTEVFF

J: TRBJ1-2
D: .
size: .
length: 16
V: TRBV4-1
DNA: TGCGCCAGCAGCCAAGATACGGCAGGTGAGATCTATGGCTACACCTTC
CDR3: CASSQDTAGEIYGYTF

J: TRBJ2-1
D: TRBD2
size: few
length: 15
V: TRBV7-3
DNA: TGTGCCAGCAGCCGTGAAGCGGGGACCTTCAATGAGCAGTTCTTC
CDR3: CASSREAGTFNEQFF

J: TRBJ2-4
D: TRBD1
size: .
length: 16
V: TRBV19
DNA: TGTGCCAGTAGTATAGATCGGGGACAGACTAAAAACATTCAGTACTTC
CDR3: CASSIDRGQTKNIQYF

J: TRBJ2-7
D: TRBD2
size: many
length: 19
V: TRBV18
DNA: TGTGCCAGCTCACCTCCCGGACTAGCGGGGGGGCCTCACTCTGACGAGCAGTACTTC
CDR3: CASSPPGLAGGPHSDEQYF

J: TRBJ1-2
D: .
size: .
length: 11
V: TRBV30
DNA: TGTGCCTGGAGTGTGCGTAACGGCTACACCTTC
CDR3: CAWSVRNGYTF

J: TRBJ2-5
D: .
size: few
length: 16
V: TRBV4-3
DNA: TGCGCCAGCAGCCAAGATCTTGGGCCCCTCGTGGGCGCCCAGTACTTC
CDR3: CASSQDLGPLVGAQYF

J: TRBJ2-7
D: .
size: .
length: 14
V: TRBV28
DNA: TGTGCCGGCAGCCTTAGCGGATTCTCCTACGAGCAGTACTTC
CDR3: CAGSLSGFSYEQYF

J: TRBJ1-2
D: .
size: .
length: 14
V: TRBV27
DNA: TGTGCCAGCAGTTTAGGCGGACACAACTATGGCTACACCTTC
CDR3: CASSLGGHNYGYTF

J: TRBJ1-2
D: .
size: .
length: 15
V: TRBV12-3/TRBV12-4
DNA: TGTGCCAGCAGTCCCACCGGAATTAGATTCTATGGCTACACCTTC
CDR3: CASSPTGIRFYGYTF

J: TRBJ2-1
D: .
size: few
length: 16
V: TRBV9
DNA: TGTGCCAGCAGCCCCTCGCCGCGGGTCTCCTACAATGAGCAGTTCTTC
CDR3: CASSPSPRVSYNEQFF

J: TRBJ2-7
D: .
size: .
length: 14
V: TRBV12-3/TRBV12-4
DNA: TGTGCCAGCAGTCTAGGCTACGGGGTCTACGAGCAGTACTTC
CDR3: CASSLGYGVYEQYF

J: TRBJ2-1
D: TRBD2
size: few
length: 15
V: TRBV5-1
DNA: TGCGCCAGTCGGACTAGCGGGTCCCAGGGCTATGAGCAGTTCTTC
CDR3: CASRTSGSQGYEQFF

J: TRBJ1-2
D: .
size: .
length: 17
V: TRBV15
DNA: TGTGCCACCAGCAGAGATCGTGGGAGGACTACAGATTATGGCTACACCTTC
CDR3: CATSRDRGRTTDYGYTF

J: TRBJ2-1
D: TRBD1
size: .
length: 14
V: TRBV9
DNA: TGTGCCAGCAGCGTAGTGGGCAGGGGGAATGAGCAGTTCTTC
CDR3: CASSVVGRGNEQFF

J: TRBJ2-7
D: TRBD1
size: .
length: 13
V: TRBV20-1
DNA: TGCAGTGTCCCGGGACAGGGGGCCTACGAGCAGTACTTC
CDR3: CSVPGQGAYEQYF

J: TRBJ2-1
D: .
size: .
length: 13
V: TRBV29-1
DNA: TGCAGCGTTCTGACCCCCTCGGGCAATGAGCAGTTCTTC
CDR3: CSVLTPSGNEQFF

J: TRBJ2-7
D: .
size: few
length: 14
V: TRBV7-2
DNA: TGTGCCAGCAGCCCCATCAGGACCTCCTACGAGCAGTACTTC
CDR3: CASSPIRTSYEQYF

J: TRBJ1-2
D: .
size: .
length: 14
V: TRBV20-1
DNA: TGCAGTGCTAGTGAGGCGGGCCCATATAGTGGCTACACCTTC
CDR3: CSASEAGPYSGYTF

J: TRBJ1-1
D: TRBD1
size: .
length: 13
V: TRBV9
DNA: TGTGCCAGCAGCGCCGGACAGGGGGCTAGGGCTTTCTTT
CDR3: CASSAGQGARAFF

J: TRBJ2-3
D: .
size: .
length: 16
V: TRBV5-1
DNA: TGCGCCAGCAGCTTTGGGACTGCCGGGATAGCAGATACGCAGTATTTT
CDR3: CASSFGTAGIADTQYF

J: TRBJ2-3
D: TRBD1
size: .
length: 16
V: TRBV7-9
DNA: TGTGCCAGCAGCGGCCGGACAGGGGCGGTTGCAGATACGCAGTATTTT
CDR3: CASSGRTGAVADTQYF

J: TRBJ2-3
D: TRBD2
size: .
length: 19
V: TRBV4-3
DNA: TGCGCCAGCAGCCAAGAGTCTAGCGGGAGGGGTAAAGGCACAGATACGCAGTATTTT
CDR3: CASSQESSGRGKGTDTQYF

J: TRBJ1-1
D: .
size: .
length: 13
V: TRBV20-1
DNA: TGCAGTGCGCCTGACGGAGGGCTAACTGAAGCTTTCTTT
CDR3: CSAPDGGLTEAFF

J: TRBJ2-2
D: .
size: once
length: 16
V: TRBV7-3
DNA: TGTGCCAGCAGTCCCCACTCCTTGGGGAACACCGGGGAGCTGTTTTTT
CDR3: CASSPHSLGNTGELFF

J: TRBJ1-1
D: TRBD1
size: once
length: 11
V: TRBV29-1
DNA: TGCAGCGTATTAGGACAGGGTAGTGCTTTCTTT
CDR3: CSVLGQGSAFF

J: TRBJ2-3
D: .
size: .
length: 16
V: TRBV12-3/TRBV12-4
DNA: TGTGCCAGCAGACGAACTAGCAGCCCATTCACAGATACGCAGTATTTT
CDR3: CASRRTSSPFTDTQYF

J: TRBJ2-7
D: .
size: .
length: 16
V: TRBV4-3
DNA: TGCGCCAGCAGCCAAGATTGGCGCCACAGCTACTACGAGCAGTACTTC
CDR3: CASSQDWRHSYYEQYF

J: TRBJ2-1
D: TRBD2
size: .
length: 16
V: TRBV3-1
DNA: TGTGCCAGCAGCCGAGCTGGGGGGGGTGCCTACAGTGAGCAGTTCTTC
CDR3: CASSRAGGGAYSEQFF

J: TRBJ1-4
D: TRBD1
size: .
length: 13
V: TRBV29-1
DNA: TGCAGCGCTAGTGAGGGGGCAGGGGAAAAACTGTTTTTT
CDR3: CSASEGAGEKLFF

J: TRBJ1-1
D: .
size: .
length: 13
V: TRBV5-1
DNA: TGCGCCAGCAGCACCGACAGGAACACTGGAGCTTTCTTT
CDR3: CASSTDRNTGAFF

J: TRBJ2-5
D: TRBD2
size: .
length: 14
V: TRBV3-1
DNA: TGTGCCAGCAGCCGCGGGAGTAGGCAAGAGACCCAGTACTTC
CDR3: CASSRGSRQETQYF

J: TRBJ2-7
D: TRBD1
size: .
length: 15
V: TRBV5-5
DNA: TGTGCCAGCAGCTTGAGGCAAGGACAGGGGGACGAGCAGTACTTC
CDR3: CASSLRQGQGDEQYF

J: TRBJ2-7
D: TRBD2
size: .
length: 17
V: TRBV20-1
DNA: TGCAGTGCTGCCCCCTCTCGGGCTAGCGGGGGGGCCTACGAGCAGTACTTC
CDR3: CSAAPSRASGGAYEQYF

J: TRBJ2-1
D: .
size: .
length: 12
V: TRBV5-1
DNA: TGCGCCAGCAGCTTGGGCAGGCATGAGCAGTTCTTC
CDR3: CASSLGRHEQFF

J: TRBJ1-1
D: .
size: .
length: 16
V: TRBV6-2/TRBV6-3
DNA: TGTGCCAGCAGTTACTCGGGGGGACGAAGGAACGCTGAAGCTTTCTTT
CDR3: CASSYSGGRRNAEAFF

J: TRBJ1-2
D: TRBD1
size: few
length: 12
V: TRBV29-1
DNA: TGCAGCGTTGAACAGGGGGTCCGGGGCTACACCTTC
CDR3: CSVEQGVRGYTF

J: TRBJ2-4
D: TRBD2
size: .
length: 16
V: TRBV27
DNA: TGTGCCAGCAGATTAACTAGCGGGAGTGGCAAAAACATTCAGTACTTC
CDR3: CASRLTSGSGKNIQYF

J: TRBJ1-1
D: .
size: .
length: 16
V: TRBV6-6
DNA: TGTGCCAGCAGACCCGTATTGGGGCTTCTCCCAACTGAAGCTTTCTTT
CDR3: CASRPVLGLLPTEAFF

J: TRBJ2-7
D: .
size: .
length: 13
V: TRBV5-1
DNA: TGCGCCAGCAGCTCACCCCCCCTCTACGAGCAGTACTTC
CDR3: CASSSPPLYEQYF

J: TRBJ2-7
D: .
size: .
length: 14
V: TRBV11-1
DNA: TGTGCCAGCAGCAGGACGTTAGTGGAGGACGAGCAGTACTTC
CDR3: CASSRTLVEDEQYF

J: TRBJ2-6
D: .
size: .
length: 17
V: TRBV28
DNA: TGTGCCAGCAGTCCCTCCCTCGGGGCTACTGGGGCCAACGTCCTGACTTTC
CDR3: CASSPSLGATGANVLTF

J: TRBJ2-7
D: TRBD2
size: .
length: 13
V: TRBV28
DNA: TGTGCCAGCAGTTTGGGGGGGGAATACGAGCAGTACTTC
CDR3: CASSLGGEYEQYF

J: TRBJ2-3
D: .
size: .
length: 15
V: TRBV6-1
DNA: TGTGCCAGCAGTGAAATGGCTAGCAGCACAGATACGCAGTATTTT
CDR3: CASSEMASSTDTQYF